This TCR beta chain was recovered during a study of T cell repertoires in cytomegalovirus infection. Looking at the study overall: Both CMV infection and a matching HLA type were indicated by public TCR beta signatures.

V lost 6 bases, J lost 0 bases, and 7 bases stayed unmatched. The V gene's germline CDR1 is MNHEY and CDR2 SVGEGT. This CDR3 has 16 amino acids. Findings of the study overall: The ex vivo response was dominated by HLA-C-restricted CMV-specific TCR beta clonotypes.

This clonotype has a count of ten or more. As yet, its antigen is unknown. TCRdb re-called the reads through MiXCR, storing one row per CDR3 protein. The data contain 310,000 or so distinct CDR3 sequences, roughly a tenth of them singletons. The sequenced sample consisted of PBMCs. This TCR derives from a human donor in good health (CMV status not recorded). Some clones in this sample may be carry-over from other donors' samples. V is TRBV6-2 or TRBV6-3 and J is TRBJ2-2; TRBD2 matches 7 bases. CDR3: CASRSGLVPNTGELFF. The CDR3 bases are TGTGCCAGCAGATCCGGACTAGTCCCGAACACCGGGGAGCTGTTTTTT.